These 8 T cell receptor beta chains originate from one sample sequenced in a study of blood T cells in healthy people across ages. Primers used in a second PCR of roughly 6 to 11 cycles were a sample-barcoded 5' primer and a J-beta primer mix. MiXCR, run by TCRdb on the 5' RACE reads, gives a single entry per CDR3 protein. Among some 700,000 distinct CDR3 sequences listed, about 42% were seen once. The sample comprised blood. All receptors come from a woman aged 60 to 75 in good health.

This clonotype was counted ten times or more. The chain carries TRBV5-6 and TRBJ2-5, with D possibly called TRBD1 or TRBD2 (6 bases each). Germline CDR1 reads SGHDT; CDR2 reads YYEEEE. The CDR3 length is 17 residues. V gave up 1 base and J gave up 5 bases, with 21 bases separating them. The CDR3 nucleotides read TGTGCCAGCAGCTTGCTGGGGTTGGGGGGCCTTCGGGAGACCCAGTACTTC. This translates into CASSLLGLGGLRETQYF.

This chain connects TRBV7-8 to TRBJ2-4; tentatively, D is TRBD2 (6 bases). The J call is doubtful: the DNA matches TRBJ2-7 better. The germline gives CDR1 SGHVS, CDR2 FQNEAQ. The CDR3 contains 15 residues. The CDR3 DNA sequence: TGTGCCAGCAGCCCCTTGGCGGGACCAAACCACGAGCAGTACTTC. Translated, it gives CASSPLAGPNHEQYF.

The genes are TRBV3-1 and TRBJ2-7; TRBD2 agrees at 12 bases. The end of the DNA fits TRBJ2-5 better, so the J call may be wrong. The CDR3 has 18 amino acids. Germline V gene data show CDR1 as LGHDT and CDR2 as YNNKEL (reference sequence). The CDR3, as DNA: TGTGCCAGCAGCCAAGATCCCGGACTAGCGGGGATGGGAGAGACCCAGTACTTC. Its protein is CASSQDPGLAGMGETQYF.

J is TRBJ1-2 and V is TRBV10-3, with D maybe TRBD1 (6 bases). The CDR3 contains 14 residues. V lost 6 bases and J 0 bases, leaving 11 bases between the germline ends. Germline V gives CDR1 ENHRY, CDR2 SYGVKD. CDR3 region: CAISLDSANYGYTF. Written as DNA, the CDR3 is TGTGCCATCAGCTTGGACAGCGCTAACTATGGCTACACCTTC.

The rearrangement uses TRBV10-3 and TRBJ2-7; TRBD1 is a possible D gene (5 bases). Germline V lookup: CDR1 ENHRY, CDR2 SYGVKD. The CDR3 covers 16 residues. The V and J ends lost 2 bases and 6 bases respectively, with 20 bases between them. The CDR3 is CAISEAAGLKGGEQYF. The CDR3 DNA reads TGTGCCATCAGTGAGGCGGCAGGGTTGAAGGGTGGCGAGCAGTACTTC.

This chain connects TRBV6-1 to TRBJ2-3; the match to TRBD2 covers 13 bases. This CDR3 contains 18 residues. The germline V gene has CDR1 MNHNS and CDR2 SASEGT. V lost 6 bases to trimming and J lost 1 base; unmatched junction nucleotides: 10. The CDR3 nucleotides read TGTGCCAGCAGGGCCGGGACTAGCGGGGCCGCCGGCACAGATACGCAGTATTTT. Protein: CASRAGTSGAAGTDTQYF.

The table lists this clonotype with a count of one. This chain uses TRBV5-6 with TRBJ1-5; maybe TRBD1 (6 bases). From germline, CDR1 is SGHDT and CDR2 YYEEEE. V dropped 4 bases and J dropped 4 bases, with 15 bases sitting between them. There are 15 residues in the CDR3. CDR3 protein: CASSLRGQGNQPQHF. The CDR3 DNA follows: TGTGCCAGCAGCCTCCGGGGGCAGGGGAATCAGCCCCAGCATTTT.

The chain couples TRBV7-8 to TRBJ2-7; D ambiguous. The CDR3 covers 15 residues. V was clipped by 1 base and J by 2 bases, with 12 bases between them. Germline CDR1 is SGHVS and CDR2 is FQNEAQ. Here the CDR3 reads CASSLEVKLPYEQYF. DNA of the CDR3: TGTGCCAGCAGCTTAGAGGTAAAGCTTCCCTACGAGCAGTACTTC.